A single sample gave rise to the 27 T cell receptor beta chains below, sequenced in a study of CD8 T cells in ankylosing spondylitis. TCRdb independently ran MiXCR on the 5' RACE reads; one entry per CDR3 protein. Of roughly 240,000 distinct CDR3 sequences detected, roughly 8% appear once; the ten largest clones hold 4.8%. The specimen was blood, either unsorted or a sorted T cell fraction (not recorded which). The source is a female donor with ankylosing spondylitis or in good health (not recorded which).

In its sample, this clonotype was seen many times. V and J are TRBV6-2 or TRBV6-3 and TRBJ2-1; 11 nucleotides match TRBD1. Germline V lookup: CDR1 MNHEY, CDR2 SVGEGT. The J segment lost 7 bases and the V segment lost 6 bases, leaving 8 bases of the junction unmatched. The CDR3 consists of 15 residues. CDR3 bases: TGTGCCAGCAGGGACAGGGGGCATTCTTTTAATGAGCAGTTCTTC. Translated, it gives CASRDRGHSFNEQFF.

This chain connects TRBV7-2 to TRBJ2-7, with 8 bases lining up with TRBD2. CDR1 is SGHTA, CDR2 FQGNSA, per germline. The CDR3 is made up of 15 amino acids. The junction had 9 bases not matched to a gene; V was cut back by 5 bases and J by 3 bases. In DNA form, the CDR3 reads TGTGCCAGCAGCCCCGCCGGGACTAGGCGCTACGAGCAGTACTTC. Residues: CASSPAGTRRYEQYF. Together with reference TRBV7-2 and TRBJ2-7, the CDR3 gives the full variable domain: GAGVSQSPSNKVTEKGKDVELRCDPISGHTALYWYRQSLGQGLEFLIYFQGNSAPDKSGLPSDRFSAERTGGSVSTLTIQRTQQEDSAVYLCASSPAGTRRYEQYFGPGTRLTVT.

The rearrangement links TRBV6-2 or TRBV6-3 to TRBJ2-7; no reliable D call. The V gene's germline CDR1 is MNHEY and CDR2 SVGEGT. The CDR3 is 13 amino acids. With 2 bases removed from V and 4 bases from J, the gap between germline ends came to 9 bases. The chain's CDR3 is CASSYTGFYEQYF. Written as DNA, the CDR3 is TGTGCCAGCAGTTACACCGGGTTTTACGAGCAGTACTTC.

This clonotype showed up many times. The chain carries TRBV20-1 and TRBJ2-3; 7 nucleotides align to TRBD1. V shed 5 bases and J 1 base; nucleotides not matched to a gene: 12. CDR3 length equals 16 residues. Per the germline V gene, CDR1 is DFQATT and CDR2 is SNEGSKA (reference sequence). CDR3: CSAFSGQDRRTDTQYF. CDR3 coding DNA: TGCAGTGCTTTCTCGGGGCAGGACAGGCGCACAGATACGCAGTATTTT.

In this sample, this clonotype turned up many times. The chain couples TRBV7-6 to TRBJ2-1; D might be TRBD2 (6 bases). The CDR3 spans 15 residues. The germline V gene encodes CDR1 SGHVS and CDR2 FNYEAQ. V was trimmed by 4 bases and J by 6 bases, leaving 16 bases between them. CDR3 nucleotide sequence: TGTGCCAGCAGCTCGCGGTTTGGGAGGAGCAATGAGCAGTTCTTC. The encoded protein is CASSSRFGRSNEQFF.

Only a few counts were recorded for this clonotype. This chain connects TRBV6-2 or TRBV6-3 to TRBJ2-7; D is possibly TRBD2 (5 bases). The CDR3 runs to 13 residues. Trimming cost V 8 bases and J 2 bases, with 13 bases left between them. Germline V gives CDR1 MNHEY, CDR2 SVGEGT. As DNA, the CDR3 is TGTGCCAGCGGCCGGGTGGAGGCCTACGAGCAGTACTTC. Amino acids: CASGRVEAYEQYF.

Worth noting for this clonotype: This clone may be a read error of a much larger clone one base away. This chain links TRBV19 with TRBJ2-1, with D unresolved. Germline CDR1 and CDR2: LNHDA and SQIVND (reference sequence). The length of the CDR3 is 11 residues. Here the CDR3 reads CTSDSSREQFF. CDR3 DNA: TGTACCAGTGACTCGTCGAGGGAGCAGTTCTTC.

This clonotype was recorded at least ten times. This chain joins TRBV6-1 and TRBJ2-4; perhaps TRBD2 as D (5 bases). Trimming cost V 3 bases and J 1 base, with 13 bases left between them. CDR1 and CDR2 from the germline V gene are MNHNS and SASEGT. The CDR3 covers 16 residues. CDR3 protein: CASSDGDRSAKNIQYF. The CDR3 DNA reads TGTGCCAGCAGTGACGGGGATAGGTCTGCCAAAAACATTCAGTACTTC.

This clonotype appeared many times. The rearrangement joins TRBV13 to TRBJ2-5; a possible D gene is TRBD2 (5 bases). The CDR3 consists of 16 residues. Trimming took 0 bases from V and 2 from J, leaving 13 bases between them. Germline CDR1 PRHDT, CDR2 FYEKMQ (reference sequence). The chain's CDR3 is CASSLGLRAVQETQYF. The CDR3, as DNA: TGTGCCAGCAGCTTAGGCCTAAGAGCGGTACAAGAGACCCAGTACTTC.

This clonotype has at least ten counts. The genes are TRBV5-1 and TRBJ1-1, with 7 bases identical to TRBD1. The CDR3 is made up of 15 amino acids. Germline lookup yields CDR1 SGHRS and CDR2 YFSETQ. The junction had 7 bases not matched to a gene; V was cut back by 5 bases and J by 0 bases. The CDR3 is CASRSRGGMNTEAFF. The DNA for the CDR3 is TGCGCCAGCAGGTCCAGGGGGGGTATGAACACTGAAGCTTTCTTT.

This clonotype has more than one count but fewer than ten. V gene TRBV27 combines with J gene TRBJ1-5; D ambiguous. There are 16 residues in the CDR3. Trimming took 0 bases from V and 5 from J, leaving 14 bases between them. Germline V lookup: CDR1 MNHEY, CDR2 SMNVEV (reference sequence). The CDR3 nucleotides are TGTGCCAGCAGTTTATCGGCCGGAGCGACTTATCAGCCCCAGCATTTT. Translating gives CASSLSAGATYQPQHF.

The gene calls are TRBV20-1 and TRBJ2-7; no clear D gene. This CDR3 spans 14 amino acids. Per germline, CDR1 DFQATT and CDR2 SNEGSKA (reference sequence). Trimming stripped 5 bases from V and 3 bases from J, with 17 bases between. In nucleotides, the CDR3 is TGCAGTGCTCTCAACTCAGCCCGGATCTACGAGCAGTACTTC. This sequence encodes CSALNSARIYEQYF.

This clonotype was detected ten times or more. The chain employs TRBV7-8 and TRBJ2-5; TRBD2 matches at 7 bases. The germline CDR1 and CDR2 sequences are SGHVS and FQNEAQ. This CDR3 region has 15 residues. The trim removed 1 base at V and 2 bases at J, leaving 4 bases unmatched. The CDR3 bases are TGTGCCAGCAGCTTAGTAGCGGGTAGACAAGAGACCCAGTACTTC. Amino acids: CASSLVAGRQETQYF. Combining the CDR3 with reference TRBV7-8 and TRBJ2-5 gives the whole variable domain GAGVSQSPRYKVAKRGQDVALRCDPISGHVSLFWYQQALGQGPEFLTYFQNEAQLDKSGLPSDRFFAERPEGSVSTLKIQRTQQEDSAVYLCASSLVAGRQETQYFGPGTRLLVL.

The rearrangement links TRBV7-2 to TRBJ2-3; 9 nucleotides agree with TRBD2. The V segment lost 0 bases and the J segment 0 bases; nucleotides outside the gene matches: 1. Germline lookup yields CDR1 SGHTA and CDR2 FQGNSA. The CDR3 has 16 residues. DNA of the CDR3: TGTGCCAGCAGCTTAGCTAGCGGGAGCAGCACAGATACGCAGTATTTT. This sequence encodes CASSLASGSSTDTQYF.

The rearrangement links TRBV6-5 to TRBJ2-7, with TRBD2 matching over 12 bases. V lost 0 bases, J lost 3 bases, and 3 bases stayed unmatched. Germline V gene data show CDR1 as MNHEY and CDR2 as SVGAGI. The CDR3 extends over 16 amino acids. The chain's CDR3 is CASSYSWTSGIYEQYF. CDR3 DNA: TGTGCCAGCAGTTACTCGTGGACTAGCGGGATCTACGAGCAGTACTTC.

This clonotype was found many times. The V call is TRBV20-1, the J call TRBJ2-1; D ambiguous. The germline V gene encodes CDR1 DFQATT and CDR2 SNEGSKA (reference sequence). This CDR3 has 14 residues. Trimming removed 6 bases at V and 9 bases at J, with 21 bases between. The CDR3 DNA sequence: TGCAGTGCGCCTAAAGGGAATCTAGGTGGTGAGCAGTTCTTC. It encodes CSAPKGNLGGEQFF.

This clonotype came up many times. This chain links TRBV15 with TRBJ1-4; D gene unclear. Trimming took off 5 bases at V and 4 bases at J, with 8 bases between the two ends. The V gene's germline CDR1 is LNHNV and CDR2 YYDKDF (reference sequence). This CDR3 has 13 residues. The CDR3 loop reads CATSYRINEKLFF. The DNA for the CDR3 is TGTGCCACCAGCTACCGTATTAATGAAAAACTGTTTTTT.

This chain connects TRBV11-2 to TRBJ2-2; TRBD2 aligns across 12 bases. In germline, CDR1 is SGHAT, CDR2 FQNNGV. This CDR3 spans 14 amino acids. Trimming at V came to 8 bases and at J to 7 bases, leaving 5 bases not matched to a gene. CDR3 DNA sequence: TGTGCCAGCCGCAGACTAGCGGGGGTCGGGGAGCTGTTTTTT. It yields the protein CASRRLAGVGELFF.

J is TRBJ1-2 and V is TRBV20-1; D remains unclear. The CDR3 spans 13 residues. Germline V CDR1 and CDR2: DFQATT, SNEGSKA (reference sequence). V lost 7 bases and J 0 bases, leaving 12 bases between the germline ends. CDR3 nucleotide sequence: TGCAGTGTTTCGGAAGCTCCTAACTATGGCTACACCTTC. Protein: CSVSEAPNYGYTF.

This clonotype was recorded many times. The chain combines TRBV15 with TRBJ1-1; tentative D call: TRBD1 (6 bases). CDR3 length: 14 amino acids. From germline, CDR1 is LNHNV and CDR2 YYDKDF (reference sequence). Trimming shortened V by 9 bases and J by 5 bases, and 19 bases separated the two germline ends. The CDR3 here is CATKRGARETEAFF. The CDR3 DNA follows: TGTGCCACTAAAAGGGGGGCTAGGGAGACTGAAGCTTTCTTT.

Many counts were recorded for this clonotype. V usage is TRBV9 and J usage is TRBJ2-7, with a weak D call TRBD1 (5 bases). The V and J ends lost 4 bases and 4 bases respectively, with 15 bases between them. CDR1 is SGDLS and CDR2 is YYNGEE in the germline V gene. The CDR3 length is 14 residues. The CDR3 reads CASSPRQGSYEQYF. The CDR3 nucleotides read TGTGCCAGCAGCCCCCGTCAGGGATCGTACGAGCAGTACTTC.

The rearrangement joins TRBV10-3 to TRBJ1-1; TRBD1 might be the D (5 bases). The CDR3 is made up of 13 amino acids. Germline CDR1 reads ENHRY; CDR2 reads SYGVKD. V lost 4 bases to trimming and J lost 4 bases, with 10 bases between them. Here the CDR3 reads CAISVQQVTEAFF. DNA of the CDR3: TGTGCCATCAGTGTCCAACAGGTCACTGAAGCTTTCTTT.

Ten or more counts support this clonotype. The rearrangement joins TRBV20-1 to TRBJ2-5; D not resolved. The V end was cut by 6 bases, the J end by 1 base, with 15 bases between. CDR1 is DFQATT and CDR2 is SNEGSKA in the germline V gene (reference sequence). CDR3 size: 14 residues. The CDR3 loop reads CSASDLFRQETQYF. In DNA, the CDR3 is TGCAGTGCCTCGGATCTTTTTCGCCAAGAGACCCAGTACTTC.

This clonotype was seen many times. The genes are TRBV10-3 and TRBJ1-5, with 7 bases lining up with TRBD1. The CDR3 is made up of 15 amino acids. The germline V gene has CDR1 ENHRY and CDR2 SYGVKD. The V and J ends lost 5 bases and 4 bases, in that order; junction bases with no gene match: 8. The CDR3 DNA reads as TGTGCCATCAGTCCCACAGGGACAGATAATCAGCCCCAGCATTTT. Translation: CAISPTGTDNQPQHF.

This clonotype was counted at least ten times. One end of the junction varies from germline; a read error may be responsible. The chain links TRBV7-7 to TRBJ2-7, with 8 bases identical to TRBD1. This CDR3 region has 15 residues. CDR1 and CDR2 (germline): SSHAT, FNYEAQ (reference sequence). Here the CDR3 reads CASSPLTGVLGEQYF. The CDR3 DNA is TGTGCTAGCAGCCCACTGACAGGGGTTTTGGGTGAGCAGTACTTC.

This clonotype was seen more than once but under ten times. V is TRBV25-1 and J is TRBJ1-1; TRBD1 is a possible D gene (5 bases). The V gene's germline CDR1 is MGHDK and CDR2 SYGVNS. Trimming took off 6 bases at V and 7 bases at J, with 15 bases between the two ends. The CDR3 length is 13 residues. CDR3 coding DNA: TGTGCCAGCAGGAGGGGCAGCACTAGTGAAGCTTTCTTT. This translates into CASRRGSTSEAFF.

V gene TRBV7-1 combines with J gene TRBJ2-3, with D possibly being TRBD1 (7 bases). TRBV7-1 is filed as an ORF, its function uncertain. This CDR3 has 15 amino acids. V was cut by 9 bases and J by 3 bases, with 19 bases left in between. CDR3 region: CASSQGEVETDTQYF. The DNA for the CDR3 is TGTGCCAGTAGTCAGGGGGAGGTGGAAACAGATACGCAGTATTTT.